These T cell receptor beta chains were read from a single sample in a study of CD8+ T cells in alopecia areata. Sequenced by immunoSEQ multiplex PCR; TCRdb stores in-frame clones only, minus some. The data contain roughly 190,000 clones, about 65% of them seen just once; the ten biggest clones take up under 1.5%. This specimen consisted of CD4+ T cells sorted from blood, obtained around week 50, from a patient treated with tofacitinib. Receptor source: a human donor with alopecia areata. Both conserved end residues are part of each CDR3. The D gene is left open where the match is weak. Rows may omit the clone size; those that give it use once, few, many or a size class.

j_call clone_size v_call d_call cdr3_nt cdr3_aa
TRBJ2-1 - TRBV30 - TGTGCCTGGAGTGTACGAACTGGGAGCTCCTACAATGAGCAGTTCTTC CAWSVRTGSSYNEQFF
TRBJ2-3 - TRBV29-1 - TGCAGCGTTGCCCACACCGCAGATACGCAGTATTTT CSVAHTADTQYF
TRBJ2-1 - TRBV4-1 TRBD2 TGCGCCAGCAGCCAAGCGGGGACTAGGCTCTTCTTC CASSQAGTRLFF
TRBJ2-5 - TRBV9 - TGTGCCAGCAGCGTAGTGGGACTCATAAAGGGGGAGACCCAGTACTTC CASSVVGLIKGETQYF
TRBJ1-5 - TRBV30 - TGTGCCTGGAGTGTTCGACCGAGCCATCAGCCCCAGCATTTT CAWSVRPSHQPQHF
TRBJ2-1 - TRBV30 - TGTGCCTGGGGAATCAGGGCATTGGATGAGCAGTTCTTC CAWGIRALDEQFF
TRBJ1-2 - TRBV25-1 - TGTGCCAGCAGTGATTCCGGGTCTGAAGGGGGCTACACCTTC CASSDSGSEGGYTF
TRBJ2-7 - TRBV7-3 - TGTGCCAGCAGCTCCCCCCTAGACTTC CASSSPLDF
TRBJ1-4 - TRBV6-1 - TGTGCCAGCAGTGAAAGCACGGTCCCTGAAAAACTGTTTTTT CASSESTVPEKLFF
TRBJ2-7 - TRBV6-5 - TGTGCCAGCAGTTACTCGATACAGGACTACGAGCAGTACTTC CASSYSIQDYEQYF
TRBJ1-1 - TRBV29-1 TRBD1 TGCAGCGCGACAGGGCTCGTGAACACTGAAGCTTTCTTT CSATGLVNTEAFF
TRBJ2-6 - TRBV30 - TGTGCCTGGCTGCATCAGGGGACTGGGGCCAACGTCCTGACTTTC CAWLHQGTGANVLTF
TRBJ2-5 - TRBV5-6 - TGTGCCAGCAGCTTGGACGGAAACCAAGAGACCCAGTACTTC CASSLDGNQETQYF
TRBJ2-1 - TRBV5-4 - TGTGCCAGCAGCTCCCCTACGAGCTCCTACAATGAGCAGTTCTTC CASSSPTSSYNEQFF
TRBJ2-3 - TRBV7-2 - TGTGCCAGCAGCTTAGTAGGTCGAGGGGCAGATACGCAGTATTTT CASSLVGRGADTQYF
TRBJ2-3 - TRBV19 TRBD1 TGTGCCAGTGGGGACAGGGCAGCAGATACGCAGTATTTT CASGDRAADTQYF
TRBJ1-2 - TRBV7-6 - TGTGCCAGCAGCGGGCCAGGGGATAACTATGGCTACACCTTC CASSGPGDNYGYTF
TRBJ2-2 once TRBV29-1 - TGCAGCATCCGAAGGTGGGGGTTGGACACCGGGGAGCTGTTTTTT CSIRRWGLDTGELFF
TRBJ1-4 - TRBV30 - TGTGCCTGGAGTGTCGCTACAACTAATGAAAAACTGTTTTTT CAWSVATTNEKLFF
TRBJ2-1 - TRBV4-3 TRBD2 TGCGCCAGCAGCCAAGACCCGCCGCGGGGGTCCTCCTCCTACAATGAGCAGTTCTTC CASSQDPPRGSSSYNEQFF
TRBJ1-2 - TRBV9 - TGTGCCAGCAGCCTCCTATCTCGGACAGAGACCTATGGCTACACCTTC CASSLLSRTETYGYTF
TRBJ1-2 once TRBV30 - TGTGCCGGTTGGGGCTATGGCTACACCTTC CAGWGYGYTF
TRBJ2-7 - TRBV4-2 - TGTGCCAGCAGCCAAGACGAGTCCTACGAGCAGTACTTC CASSQDESYEQYF
TRBJ2-3 - TRBV2 - TGTGCCAGCAGTGATTTCCCTACGCAGTATTTT CASSDFPTQYF
TRBJ2-1 few TRBV10-3 TRBD1 TGTGCCATCAGGGGACAGGATGGTGAGCAGTTCTTC CAIRGQDGEQFF
TRBJ2-1 - TRBV29-1 - TGCAGCGTTGTGCACGATAACCTTTACAATGAGCAGTTCTTC CSVVHDNLYNEQFF
TRBJ2-7 - TRBV30 - TGTGCCTGGAGACAGGGCACCTACGAGCAGTACTTC CAWRQGTYEQYF
TRBJ1-1 - TRBV6-5 - TGTGCCAGCGCCTCAGGGCACGGAGCTTTCTTT CASASGHGAFF
TRBJ2-1 - TRBV7-9 - TGTGCCAGCAGCTTAAGGGGACTCGCCTACAATGAGCAGTTCTTC CASSLRGLAYNEQFF
TRBJ1-2 few TRBV25-1 TRBD1 TGTGCCAGCAGAGACGACCGACAGGGTACCTATGGCTACACCTTC CASRDDRQGTYGYTF
TRBJ2-7 - TRBV5-1 - TGCGCCAGCAGCTTGGTCAGGGACACAATGTCGATAGACGAGCAGTACTTC CASSLVRDTMSIDEQYF
TRBJ2-1 once TRBV27 TRBD2 TGTGCCAGCAGTCCGGGACTAGCCACCTACAATGAGCAGTTCTTC CASSPGLATYNEQFF
TRBJ1-2 - TRBV29-1 TRBD1 TGCAGCGTGGGACAGCGACTCAACTATGGCTACACCTTC CSVGQRLNYGYTF
TRBJ2-2 - TRBV7-9 - TGTGCCAGCAGAAAGAATGAGGACCATTCGGGCACCGGGGAGCTGTTTTTT CASRKNEDHSGTGELFF
TRBJ1-2 - TRBV30 - TGTGCCAGGGACAATAACTATGGCTACACCTTC CARDNNYGYTF
TRBJ2-7 - TRBV30 - TGTGCCTGGGCGGTGACTGGGGGATTCTACGAGCAGTACTTC CAWAVTGGFYEQYF
TRBJ2-7 few TRBV30 - TGTGCCTGGAGTGCGAGTACCCACGAGCAGTACTTC CAWSASTHEQYF